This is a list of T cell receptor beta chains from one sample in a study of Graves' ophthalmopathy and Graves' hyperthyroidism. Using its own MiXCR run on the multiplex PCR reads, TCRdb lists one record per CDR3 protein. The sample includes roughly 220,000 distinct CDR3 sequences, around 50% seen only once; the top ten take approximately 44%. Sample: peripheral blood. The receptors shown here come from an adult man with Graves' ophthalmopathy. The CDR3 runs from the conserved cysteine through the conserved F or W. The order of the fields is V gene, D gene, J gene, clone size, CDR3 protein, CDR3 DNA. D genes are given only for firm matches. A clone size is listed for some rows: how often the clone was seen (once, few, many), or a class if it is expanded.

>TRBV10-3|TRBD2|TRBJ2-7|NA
CAISYSTSDNEQYF
TGTGCCATCAGTTACTCGACTAGCGACAACGAGCAGTACTTC
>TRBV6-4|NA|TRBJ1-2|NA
CASSDSVGDYGYTF
TGTGCCAGCAGTGACTCGGTAGGGGACTATGGCTACACCTTC
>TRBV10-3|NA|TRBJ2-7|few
CAISDGGNEQYF
TGTGCCATCAGTGACGGGGGAAACGAGCAGTACTTC
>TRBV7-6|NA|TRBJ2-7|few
CASSVAAGVYEQYF
TGTGCCAGCAGCGTAGCGGCAGGAGTCTACGAGCAGTACTTC
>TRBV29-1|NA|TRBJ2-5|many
CSVGGARETQYF
TGCAGCGTTGGGGGGGCACGAGAGACCCAGTACTTC
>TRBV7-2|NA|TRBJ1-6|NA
CASSSISTGRLHF
TGTGCCAGCAGCTCCATCAGCACTGGGCGCCTCCACTTT
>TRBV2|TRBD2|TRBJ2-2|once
CASSPGLAGATGELFF
TGCGCCAGCAGCCCGGGACTAGCGGGAGCTACCGGGGAGCTGTTTTTT
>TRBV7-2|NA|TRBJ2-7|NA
CASRKSGSSYEQYF
TGTGCCAGCAGAAAGTCGGGAAGCTCCTACGAGCAGTACTTC
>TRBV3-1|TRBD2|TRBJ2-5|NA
CASSQEEGLAGAETQYF
TGTGCCAGCAGCCAAGAGGAAGGACTAGCGGGGGCAGAGACCCAGTACTTC
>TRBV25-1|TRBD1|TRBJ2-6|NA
CASSPFRDRRSGANVLTF
TGTGCCAGCTCACCATTCCGGGACAGGCGCTCTGGGGCCAACGTCCTGACTTTC
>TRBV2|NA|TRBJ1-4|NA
CASSSHPLSGELFF
TGTGCCAGCAGTTCTCACCCCCTATCAGGGGAACTGTTTTTT
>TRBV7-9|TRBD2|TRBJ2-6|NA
CASSERGSLGANVLTF
TGTGCCAGCAGCGAGCGGGGATCGCTTGGGGCCAACGTCCTGACTTTC
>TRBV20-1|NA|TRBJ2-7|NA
CSAIEPIDSLYEQYF
TGCAGTGCAATAGAGCCCATTGACAGCCTCTACGAGCAGTACTTC
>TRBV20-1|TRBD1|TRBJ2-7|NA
CSASTGATYEQYF
TGCAGTGCTAGTACAGGGGCTACCTACGAGCAGTACTTC
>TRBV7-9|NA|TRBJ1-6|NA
CASSDAGRGGSPLHF
TGTGCCAGCAGCGACGCGGGAAGGGGAGGATCACCCCTCCACTTT
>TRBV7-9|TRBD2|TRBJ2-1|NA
CASSSLAGVNEQFF
TGTGCCAGCAGCTCCCTAGCGGGAGTTAATGAGCAGTTCTTC
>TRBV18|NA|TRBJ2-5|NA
CASSPGRGGETQYF
TGTGCCAGCTCACCTGGCCGGGGCGGAGAGACCCAGTACTTC
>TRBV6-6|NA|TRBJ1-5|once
CASSYPMRPQHF
TGTGCCAGCAGTTACCCCATGCGGCCCCAGCATTTT
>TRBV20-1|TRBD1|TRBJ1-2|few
CSASTGQGNYGYTF
TGCAGTGCTAGCACGGGACAGGGGAACTATGGCTACACCTTC
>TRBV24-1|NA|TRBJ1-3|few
CATSGAGGENTIYF
TGTGCCACCAGTGGAGCTGGGGGCGAAAACACCATATATTTT
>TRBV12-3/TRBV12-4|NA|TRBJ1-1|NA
CASRIGAGTEAFF
TGTGCCAGCAGGATTGGTGCGGGCACTGAAGCTTTCTTT
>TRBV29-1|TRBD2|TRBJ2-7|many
CSATGDLAGDYEQYF
TGCAGCGCTACAGGGGACCTAGCGGGGGATTACGAGCAGTACTTC
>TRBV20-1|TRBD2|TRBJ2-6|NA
CSATIAGGDSGANVLTF
TGCAGTGCTACAATAGCGGGAGGGGACTCTGGGGCCAACGTCCTGACTTTC
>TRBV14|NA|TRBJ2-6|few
CASSHPRPSGANVLTF
TGTGCCAGCAGCCACCCCCGACCCTCTGGGGCCAACGTCCTGACTTTC
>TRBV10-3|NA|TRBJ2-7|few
CASTEGREQYF
TGTGCCAGCACCGAGGGGCGAGAGCAGTACTTC
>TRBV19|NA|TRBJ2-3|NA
CASSDRGSTTDTQYF
TGTGCCAGCTCGGATAGAGGCAGTACTACAGATACGCAGTATTTT
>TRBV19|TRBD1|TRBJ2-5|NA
CASSRDSPKETQYF
TGTGCCAGTAGTCGGGACAGCCCTAAAGAGACCCAGTACTTC
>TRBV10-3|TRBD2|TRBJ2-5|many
CAISESKLADQETQYF
TGTGCCATCAGTGAGTCGAAGCTAGCGGACCAAGAGACCCAGTACTTC
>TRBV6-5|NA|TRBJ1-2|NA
CASTRFGGISGYTF
TGTGCCAGCACTAGATTCGGGGGGATAAGCGGCTACACCTTC
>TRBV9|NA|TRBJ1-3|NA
CASSLGRRAGNTIYF
TGTGCCAGCAGCTTAGGTCGCAGAGCTGGAAACACCATATATTTT
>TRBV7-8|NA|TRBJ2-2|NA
CASSLAALGGRTGELFF
TGTGCCAGCAGCTTAGCCGCGTTGGGGGGTCGGACCGGGGAGCTGTTTTTT
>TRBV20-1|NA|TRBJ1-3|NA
CSATTDTRYSGNTIYF
TGCAGTGCCACGACAGACACACGCTACTCTGGAAACACCATATATTTT
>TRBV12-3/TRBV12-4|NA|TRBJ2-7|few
CASSSGGQLYEQYF
TGTGCCAGCAGTTCGGGCGGACAGCTTTACGAGCAGTACTTC
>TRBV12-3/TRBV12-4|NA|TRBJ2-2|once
CASGSGGRTGELFF
TGTGCTAGTGGTTCAGGGGGGCGTACCGGGGAGCTGTTTTTT
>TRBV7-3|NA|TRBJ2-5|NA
CASSLGAGEPQYF
TGTGCCAGCAGCTTAGGCGCCGGGGAGCCCCAGTACTTC
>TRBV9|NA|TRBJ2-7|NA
CASSVEGGEQYF
TGTGCCAGCAGCGTAGAGGGGGGCGAGCAGTACTTC
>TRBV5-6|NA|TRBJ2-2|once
CASSSGGLTGELFF
TGTGCCAGCAGCTCCGGGGGGCTAACCGGGGAGCTGTTTTTT
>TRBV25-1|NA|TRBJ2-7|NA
CASSLPIPYEQYF
TGTGCCAGCAGTTTGCCGATCCCCTACGAGCAGTACTTC
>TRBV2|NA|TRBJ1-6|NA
CASSNRGLNYNSPLHF
TGCGCCAGCAGCAACCGGGGCCTAAACTATAATTCACCCCTCCACTTT
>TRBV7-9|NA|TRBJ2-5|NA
CASSSDAQETQYF
TGTGCCAGCAGCTCGGACGCCCAAGAGACCCAGTACTTC